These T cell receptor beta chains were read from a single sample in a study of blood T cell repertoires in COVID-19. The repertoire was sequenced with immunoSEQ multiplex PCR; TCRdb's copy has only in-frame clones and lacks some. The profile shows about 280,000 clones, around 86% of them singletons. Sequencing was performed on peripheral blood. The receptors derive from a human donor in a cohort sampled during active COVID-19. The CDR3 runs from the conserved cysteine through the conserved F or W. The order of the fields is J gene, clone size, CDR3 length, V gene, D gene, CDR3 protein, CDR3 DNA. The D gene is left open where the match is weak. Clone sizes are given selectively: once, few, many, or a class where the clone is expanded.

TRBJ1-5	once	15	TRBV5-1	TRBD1	CASRQGQDNYQPQHF	TGCGCCAGCAGGCAAGGACAGGATAACTATCAGCCCCAGCATTTT
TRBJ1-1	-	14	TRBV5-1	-	CASRLQGFRTEAFF	TGCGCCAGCAGACTACAGGGTTTCAGGACTGAAGCTTTCTTT
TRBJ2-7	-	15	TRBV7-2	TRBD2	CASSLASGSRYEQYF	TGTGCCAGCAGCTTAGCTAGCGGGAGTCGCTACGAGCAGTACTTC
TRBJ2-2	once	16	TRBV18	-	CASSPPQGSNTGELFF	TGTGCCAGCTCACCACCGCAGGGATCGAACACCGGGGAGCTGTTTTTT
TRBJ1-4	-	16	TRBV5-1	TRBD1	CASSLGGTATNEKLFF	TGCGCCAGCAGCTTGGGAGGGACAGCAACTAATGAAAAACTGTTTTTT
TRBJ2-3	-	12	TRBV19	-	CASSRVRDTQYF	TGTGCCAGTAGTAGGGTCAGGGATACGCAGTATTTT
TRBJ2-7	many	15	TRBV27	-	CASSPGGPWAYEQYF	TGTGCCAGCAGCCCAGGGGGGCCCTGGGCCTACGAGCAGTACTTC
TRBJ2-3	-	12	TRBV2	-	CASRPLSNTQYF	TGTGCCAGCAGACCCCTTTCTAATACGCAGTATTTT
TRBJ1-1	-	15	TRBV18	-	CASSPQTYRWTEAFF	TGTGCCAGCTCACCACAGACATATCGGTGGACTGAAGCTTTCTTT
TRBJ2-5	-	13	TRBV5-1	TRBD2	CASSSGLAETQYF	TGCGCCAGCAGCTCGGGACTAGCGGAGACCCAGTACTTC
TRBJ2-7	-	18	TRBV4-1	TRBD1	CASSPDRGLLPEGYEQYF	TGCGCCAGCAGCCCGGACAGGGGGCTTCTACCAGAGGGCTACGAGCAGTACTTC
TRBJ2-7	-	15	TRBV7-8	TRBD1	CASTSERDRYYEQYF	TGTGCCAGCACCTCCGAGAGGGACAGATACTACGAGCAGTACTTC
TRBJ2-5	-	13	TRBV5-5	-	CASSLGQGGTQYF	TGTGCCAGCAGCTTGGGTCAGGGAGGGACCCAGTACTTC
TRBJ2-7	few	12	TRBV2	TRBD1	CASRRTGTEQYF	TGTGCCAGCAGGCGGACAGGGACCGAGCAGTACTTC
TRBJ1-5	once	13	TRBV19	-	CASSTDRNQPQHF	TGTGCCAGTAGTACGGACAGAAATCAGCCCCAGCATTTT
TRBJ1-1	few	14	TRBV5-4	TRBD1	CASSPAATGEQATF	TGTGCCAGCAGTCCCGCCGCGACAGGGGAGCAGGCCACTTTT
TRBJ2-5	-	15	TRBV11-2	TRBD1	CASSLGTGGEETQYF	TGTGCCAGCAGCTTAGGGACAGGGGGGGAAGAGACCCAGTACTTC
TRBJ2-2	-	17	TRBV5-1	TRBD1	CASSLAGTVANTGELFF	TGCGCCAGCAGCTTGGCCGGGACAGTAGCGAACACCGGGGAGCTGTTTTTT
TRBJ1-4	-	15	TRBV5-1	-	CASSPQGTTGEKLFF	TGCGCCAGCAGCCCCCAAGGTACTACGGGTGAAAAACTGTTTTTT
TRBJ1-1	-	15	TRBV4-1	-	CASSQVPDSRDEAFF	TGCGCCAGCAGCCAAGTACCGGACAGCCGAGATGAAGCTTTCTTT
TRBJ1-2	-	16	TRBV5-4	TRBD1	CASFGQGAPINYGYTF	TGTGCCAGCTTCGGGCAGGGGGCCCCCATTAACTATGGCTACACCTTC
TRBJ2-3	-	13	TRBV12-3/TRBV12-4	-	CASSLGEADTQYF	TGTGCCAGCAGCCTGGGAGAGGCAGATACGCAGTATTTT
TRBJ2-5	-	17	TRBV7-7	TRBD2	CASSLGGLAGVGETQYF	TGTGCCAGCAGCTTAGGGGGACTAGCGGGAGTCGGGGAGACCCAGTACTTC
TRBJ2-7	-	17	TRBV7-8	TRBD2	CASSRAGRTGSSYEQYF	TGTGCCAGCAGCCGCGCCGGGAGGACGGGAAGCTCCTACGAGCAGTACTTC
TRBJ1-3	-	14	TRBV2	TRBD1	CASTMTGAGNTIYF	TGTGCCAGCACTATGACAGGGGCTGGAAACACCATATATTTT
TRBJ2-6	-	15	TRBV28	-	CASGGEGSGANVLTF	TGTGCCAGCGGAGGAGAGGGATCTGGGGCCAACGTCCTGACTTTC
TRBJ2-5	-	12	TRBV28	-	CASRAPGGTQYF	TGTGCCAGCAGGGCGCCCGGAGGTACCCAGTACTTC